Listed below are T cell receptor beta chains from one sample, sequenced in a study of blood T cell repertoires in COVID-19. Data came from immunoSEQ multiplex PCR; TCRdb stores just in-frame clones and leaves some out. The table includes over 70,000 clones, approximately 88% detected once. Input material: peripheral blood. All receptors come from a man at least 80 years old with acute or convalescent COVID-19. The CDR3 runs from the conserved cysteine through the conserved F or W. D genes are given only for firm matches. Part of the rows lack a size; the others show once, few, many or a class for expanded clones.

V gene	J gene	D gene	clone size	CDR3 DNA	CDR3 protein
TRBV7-9	TRBJ2-1	TRBD2	few	TGTGCCAGCAGCTTATCTCGCGGGAGAAAATTCGACGAGCAGTTCTTC	CASSLSRGRKFDEQFF
TRBV15	TRBJ1-2	-	-	TGTGCCACCAGCAAGGGACTGAACTATGGCTACACCTTC	CATSKGLNYGYTF
TRBV18	TRBJ1-1	-	-	TGTGCCAGCTCACCTACCTTGGGGGCCGAAGCTTTCTTT	CASSPTLGAEAFF
TRBV19	TRBJ1-2	-	-	TGTGCCAGTAGCCCGGTTGGCCTAGTAGGAGGCTACACCTTC	CASSPVGLVGGYTF
TRBV20-1	TRBJ1-2	-	-	TGCAGTGCTAGTCACTCCTATGGCTACACCTTC	CSASHSYGYTF
TRBV5-5	TRBJ1-2	-	-	TGTGCCAGCAGCTTGACCACAGGGAGGGATGGCTACACCTTC	CASSLTTGRDGYTF
TRBV19	TRBJ1-4	-	-	TGTGCCAGTAGTTCAAACAGGGCGGAGATTAATGAAAAACTGTTTTTT	CASSSNRAEINEKLFF
TRBV30	TRBJ2-5	TRBD2	-	TGTGCCTGGAAGCCGAGGACTAGCGGGCAAGAGACCCAGTACTTC	CAWKPRTSGQETQYF
TRBV7-3	TRBJ2-1	TRBD2	-	TGTGCCAGCAGCTTAAGCCTACTAGCGAATGAGCAGTTCTTC	CASSLSLLANEQFF
TRBV7-9	TRBJ2-2	TRBD2	-	TGTGCCAACCAAAAGCGGGAATCGAACACCGGGGAGCTGTTTTTT	CANQKRESNTGELFF
TRBV12-3/TRBV12-4	TRBJ1-1	-	-	TGTGCCAGCAGTTTTGGGGGCGTCACTGAAGCTTTCTTT	CASSFGGVTEAFF
TRBV6-6	TRBJ1-4	-	-	TGTGCCAGCAGTTACGGTCGACAGCCTAATGAAAAACTGTTTTTT	CASSYGRQPNEKLFF
TRBV12-3/TRBV12-4	TRBJ2-7	TRBD1	-	TGTGCCAGCAGTCCGGGACAGGCCTACGAGCAGTACTTC	CASSPGQAYEQYF
TRBV9	TRBJ1-3	TRBD1	once	TGTGCCAGCAGCGCAGGGGGTGGAAACACCATATATTTT	CASSAGGGNTIYF
TRBV30	TRBJ1-3	-	-	TGTGCCTGGAGACGACAGGCTGGAAACACCATATATTTT	CAWRRQAGNTIYF
TRBV29-1	TRBJ1-6	TRBD1	-	TGCAGCGTAATAGACAGGGGGAATTCACCCCTCCACTTT	CSVIDRGNSPLHF
TRBV2	TRBJ2-5	-	-	TGTGCCAGCAGTGAAGCCCTAGGCCAAGAGACCCAGTACTTC	CASSEALGQETQYF
TRBV18	TRBJ1-2	-	-	TGTGCCAGCTCACAGGCCGGGACAAAGGGCTATGGCTACACCTTC	CASSQAGTKGYGYTF
TRBV16	TRBJ1-5	-	-	TGTGCCAGCACCTCACAGGGCGCCGGCAATCAGCCCCAGCATTTT	CASTSQGAGNQPQHF
TRBV19	TRBJ1-2	-	once	TGTGCCAGTATGTTTCGGGCCGGGGGAGGCTACACCTTC	CASMFRAGGGYTF
TRBV7-3	TRBJ2-3	TRBD2	-	TGTGCCAGCAGCGTTAGCGGGAGTCTAGATACGCAGTATTTT	CASSVSGSLDTQYF
TRBV3-1/TRBV3-2	TRBJ2-2	-	-	TGTGCCAGCAGCCAGGGGACAATGTTGTCCGGGGAGCTGTTTTTT	CASSQGTMLSGELFF
TRBV21-1	TRBJ1-5	-	-	TGTGCCAGCAGCAAAAGCAAATGGGGGCAGGGATGCCAGCCCCAGCATTTT	CASSKSKWGQGCQPQHF
TRBV24-1	TRBJ1-5	-	-	TGTGCCACGATTGGGGGGGCCTACGGCAATCAGCCCCAGCATTTT	CATIGGAYGNQPQHF
TRBV6-2/TRBV6-3	TRBJ2-7	TRBD1	-	TGTGCCAGCAGTTTTGACAGGGGCGAGCAGTACTTC	CASSFDRGEQYF
TRBV18	TRBJ2-1	TRBD2	-	TGTGCCAGCTCACCTCAGGGACTAGCGTTGGATGAGCAGTTCTTC	CASSPQGLALDEQFF
TRBV14	TRBJ2-7	-	-	TGTGCCAGCAGCCATCGCGACGAGCAGTACTTC	CASSHRDEQYF
TRBV7-9	TRBJ1-5	TRBD1	-	TGTGCCAGCAGCCCGGGACAGGGAAATCAGCCCCAGCATTTT	CASSPGQGNQPQHF
TRBV4-2	TRBJ2-1	TRBD2	-	TGTGCCAGCAGCCAAGATCCCGGGGGGAGCTCCTACAATGAGCAGTTCTTC	CASSQDPGGSSYNEQFF
TRBV15	TRBJ2-1	TRBD2	-	TGTGCCACCAGCAGAGACCCTTGGACTAGCGGGGGCAATGAGCAGTTCTTC	CATSRDPWTSGGNEQFF
TRBV2	TRBJ1-2	TRBD1	-	TGTGCCAGCAGCGGACAGGGGGCCGGGAACTATGGCTACACCTTC	CASSGQGAGNYGYTF
TRBV27	TRBJ1-5	TRBD1	-	TGTGCCAGCAGCCCAGACAGGGGGTATAGCAATCAGCCCCAGCATTTT	CASSPDRGYSNQPQHF
TRBV3-1/TRBV3-2	TRBJ2-3	-	-	TGTGCCAGCAGCCATAGCGATACGCAGTATTTT	CASSHSDTQYF